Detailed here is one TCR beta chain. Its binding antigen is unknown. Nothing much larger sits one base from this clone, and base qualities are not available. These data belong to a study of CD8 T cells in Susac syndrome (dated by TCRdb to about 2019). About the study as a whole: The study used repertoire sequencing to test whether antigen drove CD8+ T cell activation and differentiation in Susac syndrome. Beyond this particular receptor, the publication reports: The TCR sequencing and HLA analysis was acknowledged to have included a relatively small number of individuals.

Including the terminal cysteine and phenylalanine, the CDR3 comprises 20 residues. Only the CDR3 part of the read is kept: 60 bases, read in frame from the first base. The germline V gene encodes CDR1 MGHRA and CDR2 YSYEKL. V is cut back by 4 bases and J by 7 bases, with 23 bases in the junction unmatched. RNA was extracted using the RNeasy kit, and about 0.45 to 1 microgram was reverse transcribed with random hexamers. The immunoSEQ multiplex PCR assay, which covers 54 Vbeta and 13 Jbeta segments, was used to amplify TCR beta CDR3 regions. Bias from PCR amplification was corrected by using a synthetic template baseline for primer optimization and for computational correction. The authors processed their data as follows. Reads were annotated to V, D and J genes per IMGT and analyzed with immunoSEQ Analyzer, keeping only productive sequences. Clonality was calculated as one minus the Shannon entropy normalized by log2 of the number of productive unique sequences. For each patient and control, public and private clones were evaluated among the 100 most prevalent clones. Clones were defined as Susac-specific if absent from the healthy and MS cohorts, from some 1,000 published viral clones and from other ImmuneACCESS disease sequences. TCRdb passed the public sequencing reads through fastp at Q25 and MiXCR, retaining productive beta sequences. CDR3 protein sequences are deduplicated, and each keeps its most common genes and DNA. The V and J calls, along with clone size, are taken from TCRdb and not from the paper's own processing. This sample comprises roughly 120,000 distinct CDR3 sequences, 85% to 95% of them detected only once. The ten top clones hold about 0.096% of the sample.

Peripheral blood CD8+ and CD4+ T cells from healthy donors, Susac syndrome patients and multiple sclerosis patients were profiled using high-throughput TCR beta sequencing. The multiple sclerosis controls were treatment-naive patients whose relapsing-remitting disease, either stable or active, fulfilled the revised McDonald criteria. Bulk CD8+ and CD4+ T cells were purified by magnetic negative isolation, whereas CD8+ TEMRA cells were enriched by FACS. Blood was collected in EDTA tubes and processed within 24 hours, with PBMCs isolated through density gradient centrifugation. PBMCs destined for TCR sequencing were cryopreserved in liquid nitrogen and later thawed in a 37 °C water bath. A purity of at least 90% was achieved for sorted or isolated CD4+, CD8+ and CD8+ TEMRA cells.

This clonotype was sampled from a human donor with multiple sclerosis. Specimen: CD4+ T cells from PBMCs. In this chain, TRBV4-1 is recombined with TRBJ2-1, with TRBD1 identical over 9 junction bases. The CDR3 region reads CASSPVPGQGQRRTRNEQFF. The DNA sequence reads TGCGCCAGCAGCCCCGTCCCGGGACAGGGACAACGGAGGACAAGGAATGAGCAGTTCTTC.